This TCR beta chain is from a study of T cell repertoires in cytomegalovirus infection (dated by TCRdb to between 2017 and 2020). A note on the overall study: Donor HLA type was relevant to the analysis, as public TCR beta signatures indicated carriage of CMV infection together with the matching HLA type. Beyond this particular receptor, the publication reports: The ex vivo response was dominated by HLA-C-restricted CMV-specific TCR beta clonotypes, and the single most frequent clonotype in two of eight donors was supplied by these HLA-C-restricted clonotypes. Carriers of CMV infection plus the relevant HLA type were discriminated by the cumulative frequency of public TCR beta family members in the study cohort and in an independent roughly 340-donor cohort.

Ten or more counts support this clonotype. Its antigen specificity is not known. The sample holds no much larger clone one base away, and base qualities are not on file. V gives up 3 bases and J gives up 5 bases, and the segment between their germline ends measures 13 bases. The germline V gene (reference sequence) supplies CDR1 LNHDA and CDR2 SQIVND. There are 14 amino acids in the CDR3, from cysteine to phenylalanine inclusive. The retained sequence is limited to the CDR3, 42 bases, with the frame set at the first base. Data came from an Illumina HiSeq 1500. TCRdb reran the public reads through fastp at Q25 and MiXCR, keeping productive beta chains. Every entry covers one CDR3 protein and lists the most common genes and DNA from its rows. For this sample the table gives about 300,000 distinct CDR3 sequences, of which about a tenth were detected only once. The biggest ten clones account for approximately 2.3% of the sample.

Sequenced sample: PBMCs. This receptor chain uses TRBV19 and TRBJ1-1; possibly the D gene is TRBD1, per 5 matching bases. The sequence came from a human donor in good health (CMV status not recorded). Some clones in this sample may be carry-over from other donors' samples. The bases read TGTGCCAGTAGTATTGGGGGGGGAGGGACTGAAGCTTTCTTT. Its protein reads: CASSIGGGGTEAFF.